A single sample gave rise to the 29 T cell receptor beta chains below, sequenced in a study of blood T cell repertoires in COVID-19. Using immunoSEQ multiplex PCR, the repertoire was profiled, and TCRdb retains in-frame clones only, with some absent. In the table there are some 110,000 clones, 70% to 80% of which are singletons. The sequencing sample was made of peripheral blood. These receptor sequences come from a man between 70 and 80 years old with acute or convalescent COVID-19.

This chain connects TRBV13 to TRBJ2-1; 8 bases map to TRBD2. V lost 4 bases to trimming and J lost 5 bases; unmatched junction nucleotides: 16. The CDR3 consists of 18 residues. Germline-derived CDR1 and CDR2 are PRHDT and FYEKMQ (reference sequence). CDR3 residues: CASSSPISAGGPNNEQFF. In DNA, the CDR3 is TGTGCCAGCAGCTCCCCTATAAGTGCGGGGGGTCCGAACAATGAGCAGTTCTTC.

The chain is built from TRBV5-1 and TRBJ1-5, with D unclear. The V gene's germline CDR1 is SGHRS and CDR2 YFSETQ. The CDR3 consists of 16 residues. The V end lost 0 bases, the J end lost 4 bases, and 14 bases lay between the germline ends. The CDR3 DNA follows: TGCGCCAGCAGCTTGGATCGGGTGGGTAAAAATCAGCCCCAGCATTTT. Protein sequence: CASSLDRVGKNQPQHF.

The gene calls are TRBV5-6 and TRBJ2-4, with D maybe TRBD2 (6 bases). Trimming pared 2 bases from V and 7 bases from J, leaving 7 bases between. Per germline, CDR1 SGHDT and CDR2 YYEEEE. The CDR3 runs to 12 residues. As DNA, the CDR3 is TGTGCCAGCAGCTTTGCGGGGAACATTCAGTACTTC. Translating gives CASSFAGNIQYF.

In this sample, this clone turned up a few times. The chain uses TRBV5-1 and TRBJ1-3; D is perhaps TRBD1 (5 bases). Germline V gene sequence: CDR1 SGHRS, CDR2 YFSETQ. Trimming pared 0 bases from V and 0 bases from J, leaving 7 bases between. CDR3 length: 15 amino acids. The DNA for the CDR3 is TGCGCCAGCAGCTTGGTCCAGGGCTCTGGAAACACCATATATTTT. Translated, it gives CASSLVQGSGNTIYF.

The chain has TRBV24-1 and TRBJ2-5, with D possibly matching TRBD1 (6 bases). This CDR3 has 17 residues. The germline gives CDR1 KGHDR, CDR2 SFDVKD. V was cut by 5 bases and J by 4 bases, with 22 bases left in between. The CDR3 nucleotides are TGTGCCACCAGTGGGGCAAGAGAGGGTATAGGGGGAGAGACCCAGTACTTC. It codes for CATSGAREGIGGETQYF.

This clone was seen more than once but under ten times. The chain employs TRBV2 and TRBJ1-4, with D possibly matching TRBD1 (6 bases). The length of the CDR3 is 15 residues. Trimming removed 6 bases from V and 5 bases from J, with 16 bases in between. The germline V gene has CDR1 SNHLY and CDR2 FYNNEI. The CDR3 nucleotides are TGTGCCAGCAGAACCACAGGGCGTTTAAATGAAAAACTGTTTTTT. It translates to CASRTTGRLNEKLFF. The full variable domain, completed using reference TRBV2 and TRBJ1-4, is EPEVTQTPSHQVTQMGQEVILRCVPISNHLYFYWYRQILGQKVEFLVSFYNNEISEKSEIFDDQFSVERPDGSNFTLKIRSTKLEDSAMYFCASRTTGRLNEKLFFGSGTQLSVL.

The rearrangement links TRBV9 to TRBJ2-5; 11 bases are shared with TRBD1. CDR3 size: 15 residues. J gave up 8 bases and V 3 bases, and 9 bases lay outside the gene matches. Germline assignment: CDR1 SGDLS and CDR2 YYNGEE. The CDR3 region is CASSEQGQGARTQYF. The CDR3 coding sequence is TGTGCCAGCAGCGAACAAGGACAGGGGGCCCGAACCCAGTACTTC.

The chain joins TRBV4-3 to TRBJ1-2; no clear D gene. The CDR3 is 12 residues long. In germline, CDR1 is LGHNA, CDR2 YSLEER. V lost 3 bases and J lost 3, with 5 bases in between. This CDR3 is CASSQEDYGYTF. The CDR3 DNA follows: TGCGCCAGCAGCCAGGAGGACTATGGCTACACCTTC.

The rearrangement links TRBV2 to TRBJ2-1; TRBD2 is a possible D gene (7 bases). CDR1 and CDR2 from the germline V gene are SNHLY and FYNNEI. There are 13 residues in the CDR3. The V and J ends lost 11 bases and 0 bases respectively, with 11 bases between them. The CDR3 reads CAGGASSYNEQFF. The CDR3 DNA reads as TGTGCCGGGGGGGCCAGCTCCTACAATGAGCAGTTCTTC.

The chain employs TRBV15 and TRBJ2-5; TRBD2 matches 9 bases. Germline V gene data show CDR1 as LNHNV and CDR2 as YYDKDF (reference sequence). Germline trimming cut 3 bases from V and 3 bases from J; bases unmatched to any gene: 2. The CDR3 runs 14 residues. CDR3 protein: CATSRGLAEETQYF. DNA for the CDR3: TGTGCCACCAGCAGGGGACTAGCCGAAGAGACCCAGTACTTC.

The V gene is TRBV7-3, the J gene TRBJ1-2, with D hard to call. In germline, CDR1 is SGHTA, CDR2 FQGTGA. V was shortened by 2 bases and J by 4 bases, with 11 bases between the two germline ends. CDR3 length: 14 amino acids. In DNA form, the CDR3 reads TGTGCCAGCAGCTTAGAGGCCAGCGGCTATGGCTACACCTTC. It codes for CASSLEASGYGYTF. Full variable domain (rest looked up from reference TRBV7-3 and TRBJ1-2): GAGVSQTPSNKVTEKGKYVELRCDPISGHTALYWYRQSLGQGPEFLIYFQGTGAADDSGLPNDRFFAVRPEGSVSTLKIQRTERGDSAVYLCASSLEASGYGYTFGSGTRLTVV.

J is TRBJ1-2 and V is TRBV25-1; TRBD1 matches 8 bases. CDR1 and CDR2 (germline): MGHDK, SYGVNS. V was pared by 3 bases and J by 4 bases, with 10 bases of the junction left unmatched. This CDR3 comprises 16 residues. CDR3 amino acids: CASSEVGQGGSYGYTF. CDR3 nucleotide sequence: TGTGCCAGCAGTGAGGTCGGACAGGGTGGGTCCTATGGCTACACCTTC.

The CDR3 loop is CASSFRLGTGQMNTEAFF. CDR3 coding DNA: TGTGCCAGCAGCTTTCGGTTGGGAACCGGACAGATGAACACTGAAGCTTTCTTT. The rearrangement links TRBV7-8 to TRBJ1-1, with D perhaps matching TRBD1 (6 bases). The CDR3 runs to 18 residues. CDR1 is SGHVS and CDR2 is FQNEAQ in the germline V gene. Trimming took 3 bases from V and 0 from J, leaving 20 bases between them.

This clone showed up just once. The chain joins TRBV2 to TRBJ1-5; 7 positions agree with TRBD1. J lost 9 bases, V lost 2 bases, and 10 bases had no gene match. The germline gives CDR1 SNHLY, CDR2 FYNNEI. The CDR3 totals 15 residues. The CDR3 spells CASSESRDSGGPQHF. The DNA of the CDR3 is TGTGCCAGCAGTGAATCCCGGGACAGTGGAGGGCCCCAGCATTTT.

V and J are TRBV20-1 and TRBJ2-4, with 8 bases that match TRBD2. Germline V CDR1 and CDR2: DFQATT, SNEGSKA (reference sequence). With 3 bases clipped from V and 5 bases from J, the junction kept 6 bases outside the gene matches. The CDR3 is 14 amino acids. The CDR3 nucleotides read TGCAGTGCTAGTGTCAGTAGCGGGGAAAACATTCAGTACTTC. Translation: CSASVSSGENIQYF.

V is TRBV2 and J is TRBJ2-3; D possibly corresponds to TRBD2 (7 bases). V dropped 6 bases and J dropped 0 bases, with 16 bases sitting between them. In germline, CDR1 is SNHLY, CDR2 FYNNEI. The CDR3 consists of 16 residues. The CDR3 loop is CASRPEGGLSTDTQYF. The CDR3 coding sequence is TGTGCCAGCAGGCCCGAGGGGGGGCTAAGCACAGATACGCAGTATTTT.

The J gene is TRBJ2-7, the V gene TRBV27; possible D gene TRBD1, 5 bases. CDR3 length equals 15 residues. The germline V gene has CDR1 MNHEY and CDR2 SMNVEV (reference sequence). Deletions cut 6 bases from V and 2 bases from J, with 17 bases between. CDR3 in amino acids: CASSSLGRAPYEQYF. The CDR3 DNA follows: TGTGCCAGCAGCTCCCTCGGCAGGGCCCCCTACGAGCAGTACTTC.

Notes on this clone: Different DNA sequences within this sample yield the same CDR3. V is TRBV3-1 (or the pseudogene TRBV3-2) and J is TRBJ2-7; D possibly corresponds to TRBD1 (6 bases). The V end lost 2 bases, the J end lost 4 bases, and 6 bases lay between the germline ends. Germline CDR1 and CDR2: LGHDT and YNNKEL (reference sequence). The CDR3 has 12 residues. The CDR3 protein is CASSQTGYEQYF. CDR3 coding DNA: TGTGCCAGCAGCCAAACAGGGTACGAGCAGTACTTC.

The chain is built from TRBV20-1 and TRBJ1-6; 7 bases line up with TRBD1. Germline CDR1 reads DFQATT; CDR2 reads SNEGSKA (reference sequence). The CDR3 loop spans 12 amino acids. V shed 5 bases, J shed 8 bases, and the junction held 3 bases outside the gene matches. This chain's CDR3 is CSARDRDSPLHF. The CDR3 DNA sequence: TGCAGTGCTCGTGACAGGGATTCACCCCTCCACTTT.

The V and J genes are TRBV28 and TRBJ2-7; D is unclear. Germline V gives CDR1 MDHEN, CDR2 SYDVKM. The CDR3 is 13 residues long. Trimming left V 4 bases short and J 0 bases short, with 7 bases between. CDR3 in DNA: TGTGCCAGCAGTTGGGCCAGCTCCTACGAGCAGTACTTC. This encodes CASSWASSYEQYF.

This clone was seen just once. The J gene is TRBJ2-2, the V gene TRBV7-6, with 9 bases matching TRBD1. There are 17 residues in the CDR3. Germline V gene data show CDR1 as SGHVS and CDR2 as FNYEAQ. With 5 bases clipped from V and 4 bases from J, the junction kept 11 bases outside the gene matches. In DNA form, the CDR3 reads TGTGCCAGCAGCCTTCTCCGGGACAGGGTTTCCACCGGGGAGCTGTTTTTT. This gives the protein CASSLLRDRVSTGELFF.

This clone was detected only a few times. J is TRBJ2-1 and V is TRBV11-2; TRBD2 aligns across 14 bases. Unmatched junction bases numbered 1, after V lost 4 bases and J lost 8 bases. This CDR3 is 14 amino acids long. The germline CDR1 and CDR2 sequences are SGHAT and FQNNGV. The CDR3 here is CASSWGLAGDEQFF. The DNA of the CDR3 is TGTGCCAGCAGCTGGGGACTAGCGGGAGATGAGCAGTTCTTC. The whole variable domain, remainder taken from reference TRBV11-2 and TRBJ2-1, is EAGVAQSPRYKIIEKRQSVAFWCNPISGHATLYWYQQILGQGPKLLIQFQNNGVVDDSQLPKDRFSAERLKGVDSTLKIQPAKLEDSAVYLCASSWGLAGDEQFFGPGTRLTVL.

V gene TRBV5-1 combines with J gene TRBJ1-5; tentatively, D is TRBD1 (5 bases). The CDR3 totals 15 residues. V lost 4 bases to trimming and J lost 0 bases, with 11 bases between them. Germline loops: CDR1 SGHRS, CDR2 YFSETQ. Written as DNA, the CDR3 is TGCGCCAGCAGCCCAGGACACCTTAGCAATCAGCCCCAGCATTTT. The encoded protein is CASSPGHLSNQPQHF.

This chain uses TRBV7-3 with TRBJ1-1; D gene ambiguous. The length of the CDR3 is 15 residues. CDR1 SGHTA and CDR2 FQGTGA come from the germline V gene. The V and J ends lost 5 bases and 4 bases respectively, with 17 bases between them. The CDR3 DNA reads as TGTGCCAGCAGCCCGACTACCAGTTGGAGCACTGAAGCTTTCTTT. This sequence encodes CASSPTTSWSTEAFF. The whole variable domain, remainder taken from reference TRBV7-3 and TRBJ1-1, is GAGVSQTPSNKVTEKGKYVELRCDPISGHTALYWYRQSLGQGPEFLIYFQGTGAADDSGLPNDRFFAVRPEGSVSTLKIQRTERGDSAVYLCASSPTTSWSTEAFFGQGTRLTVV.

J is TRBJ2-1 and V is TRBV5-1; D gene uncertain. Germline CDR1 SGHRS, CDR2 YFSETQ. CDR3 size: 14 residues. Between the trimmed V and J ends, which lost 0 bases and 3 bases, there was a span of 7 bases. CDR3 in DNA: TGCGCCAGCAGCTTGGATGCAGTCTACAATGAGCAGTTCTTC. It translates to CASSLDAVYNEQFF.

V gene TRBV7-9 combines with J gene TRBJ1-2; 8 bases match TRBD1. Germline trimming cut 5 bases from V and 2 bases from J; bases unmatched to any gene: 7. The CDR3 spans 15 residues. The germline gives CDR1 SEHNR, CDR2 FQNEAQ (reference sequence). The DNA for the CDR3 is TGTGCCAGCAGCGCCTCAGGGGGCGCCAACTATGGCTACACCTTC. Translation gives CASSASGGANYGYTF.

This chain joins TRBV4-3 and TRBJ1-6; D gene ambiguous. The ends were cut back, 1 base at V and 0 bases at J, with 10 bases in the middle. Germline lookup yields CDR1 LGHNA and CDR2 YSLEER. CDR3 length equals 17 residues. This chain's CDR3 is CASSQVTAVSYNSPLHF. The CDR3 nucleotides are TGCGCCAGCAGCCAAGTGACGGCGGTCTCCTATAATTCACCCCTCCACTTT.

J is TRBJ1-1 and V is TRBV12-3 or TRBV12-4, with 9 nucleotides matching TRBD1. The CDR3 extends over 13 amino acids. The J segment lost 8 bases and the V segment lost 3 bases, leaving 4 bases of the junction unmatched. For the CDR3, the DNA is TGTGCCAGCAGTTTTTCCGGGACAGGGGAAGCTTTCTTT. Protein: CASSFSGTGEAFF.

This clone was recorded only once. The chain couples TRBV9 to TRBJ1-4; 10 bases agree with TRBD1. The CDR3 covers 15 residues. Germline trimming cut 3 bases from V and 10 bases from J; bases unmatched to any gene: 9. Per germline, CDR1 SGDLS and CDR2 YYNGEE. The CDR3 bases are TGTGCCAGCAGCGCCGCCGGGACAGGGGCGGGAAAACTGTTTTTT. As protein: CASSAAGTGAGKLFF. Based on the CDR3 plus reference TRBV9 and TRBJ1-4, the full variable domain is DSGVTQTPKHLITATGQRVTLRCSPRSGDLSVYWYQQSLDQGLQFLIQYYNGEERAKGNILERFSAQQFPDLHSELNLSSLELGDSALYFCASSAAGTGAGKLFFGSGTQLSVL.